The 3 T cell receptor beta chains given below trace back to one sample, sequenced in a study of CD8 T cells in ankylosing spondylitis. TCRdb recomputed calls from the 5' RACE reads with MiXCR, one row per CDR3 protein. The sample carries 210,000 or so distinct CDR3 sequences, 20% to 30% recorded once. The sample consisted of blood, either unsorted or a sorted T cell fraction (not recorded which). The receptors originated from a male donor with ankylosing spondylitis or in good health (not recorded which).

The table lists this clonotype with many counts. The chain recombines TRBV5-1 with TRBJ2-1, with a tentative D call TRBD1 (5 bases). Trimming shortened V by 4 bases and J by 0 bases, and 11 bases separated the two germline ends. The CDR3 has 15 residues. Germline V gene data show CDR1 as SGHRS and CDR2 as YFSETQ. The CDR3 sequence: CASSLGQASYNEQFF. DNA of the CDR3: TGCGCCAGCAGCCTGGGGCAGGCCTCCTACAATGAGCAGTTCTTC.

The V gene is TRBV7-2, the J gene TRBJ1-2; D remains unclear. V gave up 5 bases and J gave up 3 bases, with 7 bases separating them. Germline CDR1 reads SGHTA; CDR2 reads FQGNSA. The length of the CDR3 is 12 residues. The CDR3 DNA follows: TGTGCCAGCAGCAATCGGCACTATGGCTACACCTTC. This sequence encodes CASSNRHYGYTF.

This clonotype appeared many times. The V call is TRBV4-2, the J call TRBJ2-3; D tentatively fits TRBD1 or TRBD2 (6 bases each). The CDR3 is 16 residues long. Trimming removed 4 bases at V and 2 bases at J, with 16 bases between. Germline values: CDR1 LGHNA, CDR2 YNFKEQ. As DNA, the CDR3 is TGTGCCAGCAGCCGGAGGGGGGAGCCCTCCACAGATACGCAGTATTTT. Encoded protein: CASSRRGEPSTDTQYF.